Shown below are 2 T cell receptor beta chains from a single sample sequenced in a study of T cell responses to AZD1222 COVID-19 vaccine. TCRdb's copy holds only in-frame clones and misses some; the assay was immunoSEQ multiplex PCR. The repertoire includes 90,000 to 120,000 clones, over 70% of them detected once, and around 9.4% sits in the top ten. The material was peripheral blood, obtained on day 0 of AZD1222 vaccination. The origin of the receptors is an adult in good health.

The table lists this clone with a few counts. The gene calls are TRBV28 and TRBJ1-5; D is possibly TRBD1 (5 bases). The V end lost 4 bases, the J end lost 1 base, and 11 bases lay between the germline ends. The CDR3 length is 15 residues. The V gene's germline CDR1 is MDHEN and CDR2 SYDVKM. Here the CDR3 DNA reads TGTGCCAGCAGTTCGTTAGGACAAAGCAATCAGCCCCAGCATTTT. Protein product: CASSSLGQSNQPQHF. Drawing the rest from reference TRBV28 and TRBJ1-5, the complete variable domain is DVKVTQSSRYLVKRTGEKVFLECVQDMDHENMFWYRQDPGLGLRLIYFSYDVKMKEKGDIPEGYSVSREKKERFSLILESASTNQTSMYLCASSSLGQSNQPQHFGDGTRLSIL.

Only one count was recorded for this clone. This chain joins TRBV11-2 and TRBJ2-1; TRBD2 aligns across 9 bases. J gave up 7 bases and V 1 base, and 8 bases lay outside the gene matches. The CDR3 consists of 16 residues. From germline, CDR1 is SGHAT and CDR2 FQNNGV. CDR3: CASSLALAGPGNEQFF. Written as DNA, the CDR3 is TGTGCCAGCAGCTTAGCTCTAGCGGGACCGGGAAATGAGCAGTTCTTC.